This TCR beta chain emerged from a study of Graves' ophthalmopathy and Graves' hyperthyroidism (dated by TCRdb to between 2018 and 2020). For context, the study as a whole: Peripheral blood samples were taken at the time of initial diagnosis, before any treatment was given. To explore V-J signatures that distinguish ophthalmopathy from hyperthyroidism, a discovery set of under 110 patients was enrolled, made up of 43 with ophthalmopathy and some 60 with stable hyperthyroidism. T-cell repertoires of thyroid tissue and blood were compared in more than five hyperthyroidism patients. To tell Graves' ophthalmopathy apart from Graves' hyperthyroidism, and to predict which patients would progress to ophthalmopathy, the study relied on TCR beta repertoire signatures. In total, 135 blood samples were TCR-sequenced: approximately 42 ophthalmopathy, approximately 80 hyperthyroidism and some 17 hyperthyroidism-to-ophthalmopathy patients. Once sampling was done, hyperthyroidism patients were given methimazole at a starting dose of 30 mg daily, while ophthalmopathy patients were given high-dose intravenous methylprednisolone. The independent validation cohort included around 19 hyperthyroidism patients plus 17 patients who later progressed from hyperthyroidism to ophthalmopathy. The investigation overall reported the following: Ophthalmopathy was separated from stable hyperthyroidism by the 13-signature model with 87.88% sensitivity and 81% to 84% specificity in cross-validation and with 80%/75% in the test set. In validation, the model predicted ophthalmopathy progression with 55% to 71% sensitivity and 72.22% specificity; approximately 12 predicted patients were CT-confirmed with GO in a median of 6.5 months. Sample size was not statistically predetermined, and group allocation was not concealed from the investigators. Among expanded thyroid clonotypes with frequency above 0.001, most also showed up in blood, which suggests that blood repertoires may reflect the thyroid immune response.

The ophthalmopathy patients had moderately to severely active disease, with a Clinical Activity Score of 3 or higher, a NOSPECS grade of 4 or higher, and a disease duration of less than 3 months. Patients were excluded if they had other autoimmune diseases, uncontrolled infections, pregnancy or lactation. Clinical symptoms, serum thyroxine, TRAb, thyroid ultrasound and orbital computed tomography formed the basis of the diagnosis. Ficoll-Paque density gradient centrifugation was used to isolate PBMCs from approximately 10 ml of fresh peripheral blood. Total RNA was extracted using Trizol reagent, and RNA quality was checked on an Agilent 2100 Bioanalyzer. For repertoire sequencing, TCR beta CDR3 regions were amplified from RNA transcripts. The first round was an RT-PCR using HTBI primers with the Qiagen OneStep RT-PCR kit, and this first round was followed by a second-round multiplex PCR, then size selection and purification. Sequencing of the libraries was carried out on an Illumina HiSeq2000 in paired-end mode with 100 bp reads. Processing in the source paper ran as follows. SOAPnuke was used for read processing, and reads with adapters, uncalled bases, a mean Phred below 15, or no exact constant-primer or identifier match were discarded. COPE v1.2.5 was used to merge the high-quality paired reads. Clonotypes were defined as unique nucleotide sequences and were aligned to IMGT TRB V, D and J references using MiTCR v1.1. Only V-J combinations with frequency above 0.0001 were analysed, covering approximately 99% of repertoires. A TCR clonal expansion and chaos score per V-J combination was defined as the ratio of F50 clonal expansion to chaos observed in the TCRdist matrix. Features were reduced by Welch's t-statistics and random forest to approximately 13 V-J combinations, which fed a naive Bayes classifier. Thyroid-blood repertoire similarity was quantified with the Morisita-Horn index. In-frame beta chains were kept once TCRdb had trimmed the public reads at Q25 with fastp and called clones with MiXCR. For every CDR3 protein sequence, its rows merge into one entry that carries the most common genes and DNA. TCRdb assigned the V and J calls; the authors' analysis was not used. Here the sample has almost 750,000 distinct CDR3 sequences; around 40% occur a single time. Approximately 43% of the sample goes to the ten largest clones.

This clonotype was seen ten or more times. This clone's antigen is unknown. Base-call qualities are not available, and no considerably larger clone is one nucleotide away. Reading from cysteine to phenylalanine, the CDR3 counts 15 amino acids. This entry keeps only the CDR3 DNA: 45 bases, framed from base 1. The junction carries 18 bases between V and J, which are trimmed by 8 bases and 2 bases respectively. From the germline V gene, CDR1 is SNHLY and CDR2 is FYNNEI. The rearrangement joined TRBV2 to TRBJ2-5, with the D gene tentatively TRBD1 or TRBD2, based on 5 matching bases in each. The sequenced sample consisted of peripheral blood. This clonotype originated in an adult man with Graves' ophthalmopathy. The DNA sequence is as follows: TGTGCCAGCCGCCGGGACCGAGGGATACAAGAGACCCAGTACTTC. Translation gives CASRRDRGIQETQYF.